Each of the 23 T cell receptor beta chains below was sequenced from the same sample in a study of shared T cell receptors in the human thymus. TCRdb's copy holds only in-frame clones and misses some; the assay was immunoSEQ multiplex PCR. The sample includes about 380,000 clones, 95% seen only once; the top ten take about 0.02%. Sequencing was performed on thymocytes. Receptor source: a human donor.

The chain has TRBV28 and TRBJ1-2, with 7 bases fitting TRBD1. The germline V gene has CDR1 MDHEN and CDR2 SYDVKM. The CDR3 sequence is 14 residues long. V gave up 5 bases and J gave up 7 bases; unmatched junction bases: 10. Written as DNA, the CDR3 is TGTGCCAGCAGTCCATCACAGGGGCCGGGTGGCTACACCTTC. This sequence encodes CASSPSQGPGGYTF.

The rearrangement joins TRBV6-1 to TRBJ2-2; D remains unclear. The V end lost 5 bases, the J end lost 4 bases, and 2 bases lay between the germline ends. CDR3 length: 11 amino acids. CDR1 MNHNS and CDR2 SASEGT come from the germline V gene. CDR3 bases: TGTGCCAGCAGTTGCACCGGGGAGCTGTTTTTT. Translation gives CASSCTGELFF.

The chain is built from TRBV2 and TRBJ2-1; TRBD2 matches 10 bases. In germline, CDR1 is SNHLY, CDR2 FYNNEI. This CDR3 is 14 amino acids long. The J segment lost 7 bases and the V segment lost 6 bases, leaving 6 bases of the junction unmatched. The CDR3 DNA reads TGTGCCAGCAGCGGGACTAGCGAGAGGAATGAGCAGTTCTTC. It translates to CASSGTSERNEQFF.

The CDR3 spells CASSLKGGTEAFF. The CDR3 coding sequence is TGTGCCAGCAGCTTAAAGGGGGGCACTGAAGCTTTCTTT. V gene TRBV7-3 combines with J gene TRBJ1-1, with D tentatively TRBD1 (6 bases). The ends were cut back, 1 base at V and 4 bases at J, with 7 bases in the middle. The V gene's germline CDR1 is SGHTA and CDR2 FQGTGA. The CDR3 spans 13 residues. The full variable domain, its missing parts supplied by reference TRBV7-3 and TRBJ1-1, is GAGVSQTPSNKVTEKGKYVELRCDPISGHTALYWYRQSLGQGPEFLIYFQGTGAADDSGLPNDRFFAVRPEGSVSTLKIQRTERGDSAVYLCASSLKGGTEAFFGQGTRLTVV.

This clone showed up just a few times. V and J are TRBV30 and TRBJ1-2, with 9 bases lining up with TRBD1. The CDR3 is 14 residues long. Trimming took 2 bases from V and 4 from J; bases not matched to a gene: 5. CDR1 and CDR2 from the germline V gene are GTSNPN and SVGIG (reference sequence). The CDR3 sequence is CAWSRDRAGYGYTF. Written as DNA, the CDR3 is TGTGCCTGGAGTCGGGACAGGGCGGGCTATGGCTACACCTTC.

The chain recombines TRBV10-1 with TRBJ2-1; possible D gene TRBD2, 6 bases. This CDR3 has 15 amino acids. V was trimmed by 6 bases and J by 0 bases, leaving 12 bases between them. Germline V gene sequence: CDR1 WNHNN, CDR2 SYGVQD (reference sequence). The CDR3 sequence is CASSLGTSSYNEQFF. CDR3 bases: TGCGCCAGCAGCCTCGGGACTTCCTCCTACAATGAGCAGTTCTTC.

CDR3 residues: CASSLELARNTGELFF. The DNA for the CDR3 is TGCGCCAGCAGCTTGGAACTAGCGAGGAACACCGGGGAGCTGTTTTTT. This chain uses TRBV5-1 with TRBJ2-2, with TRBD2 matching over 7 bases. V lost 0 bases, J lost 1 base, and 3 bases stayed unmatched. The germline V gene encodes CDR1 SGHRS and CDR2 YFSETQ. This CDR3 has 16 residues.

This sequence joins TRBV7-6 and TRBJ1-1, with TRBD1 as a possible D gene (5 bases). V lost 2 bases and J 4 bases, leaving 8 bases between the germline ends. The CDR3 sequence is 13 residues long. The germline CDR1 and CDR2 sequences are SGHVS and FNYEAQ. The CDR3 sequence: CASSLWQGTEAFF. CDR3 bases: TGTGCCAGCAGCTTATGGCAGGGCACTGAAGCTTTCTTT. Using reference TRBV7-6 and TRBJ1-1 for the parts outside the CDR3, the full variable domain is GAGVSQSPRYKVTKRGQDVALRCDPISGHVSLYWYRQALGQGPEFLTYFNYEAQQDKSGLPNDRFSAERPEGSISTLTIQRTEQRDSAMYRCASSLWQGTEAFFGQGTRLTVV.

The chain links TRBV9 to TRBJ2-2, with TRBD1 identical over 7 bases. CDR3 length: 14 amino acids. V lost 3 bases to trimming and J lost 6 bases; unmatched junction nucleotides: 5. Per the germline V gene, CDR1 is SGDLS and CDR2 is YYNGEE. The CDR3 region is CASSDRGYAGELFF. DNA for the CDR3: TGTGCCAGCAGCGACAGGGGCTACGCCGGGGAGCTGTTTTTT.

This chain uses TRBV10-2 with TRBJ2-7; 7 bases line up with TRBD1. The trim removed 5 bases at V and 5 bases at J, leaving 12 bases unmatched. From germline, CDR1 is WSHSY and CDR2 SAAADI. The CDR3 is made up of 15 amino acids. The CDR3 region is CASSHDLDRPHEQYF. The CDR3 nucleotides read TGCGCCAGCAGTCACGACTTGGACAGGCCCCACGAGCAGTACTTC.

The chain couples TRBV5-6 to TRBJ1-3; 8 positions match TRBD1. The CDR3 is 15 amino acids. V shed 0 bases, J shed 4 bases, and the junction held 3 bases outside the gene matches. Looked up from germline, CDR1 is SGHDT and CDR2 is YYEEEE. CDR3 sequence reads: CASSLETGVGNTIYF. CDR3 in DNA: TGTGCCAGCAGCTTGGAGACAGGGGTAGGAAACACCATATATTTT.

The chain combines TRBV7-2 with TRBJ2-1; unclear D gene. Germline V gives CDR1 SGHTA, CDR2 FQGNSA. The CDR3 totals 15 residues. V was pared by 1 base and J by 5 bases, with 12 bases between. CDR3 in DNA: TGTGCCAGCAGCTTAGAGGGATGGGGTAACAATGAGCAGTTCTTC. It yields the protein CASSLEGWGNNEQFF.

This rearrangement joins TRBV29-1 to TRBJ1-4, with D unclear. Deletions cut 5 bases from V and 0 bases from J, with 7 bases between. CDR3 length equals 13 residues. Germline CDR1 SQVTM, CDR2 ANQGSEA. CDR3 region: CSVPDTTNEKLFF. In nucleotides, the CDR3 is TGCAGCGTTCCAGATACAACTAATGAAAAACTGTTTTTT.

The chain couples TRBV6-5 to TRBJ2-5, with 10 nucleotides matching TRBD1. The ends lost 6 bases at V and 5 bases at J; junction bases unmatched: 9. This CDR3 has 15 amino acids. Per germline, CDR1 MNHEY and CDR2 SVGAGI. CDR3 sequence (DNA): TGTGCCAGCAGAACGGGACAGGGGCCATGGGAGACCCAGTACTTC. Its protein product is CASRTGQGPWETQYF.

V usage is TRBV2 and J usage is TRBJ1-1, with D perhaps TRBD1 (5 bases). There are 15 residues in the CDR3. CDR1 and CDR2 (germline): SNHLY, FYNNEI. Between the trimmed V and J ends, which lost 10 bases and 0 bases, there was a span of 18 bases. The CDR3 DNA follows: TGTGCCATCGGAAGTTGGTGGGGGATGAACACTGAAGCTTTCTTT. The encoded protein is CAIGSWWGMNTEAFF.

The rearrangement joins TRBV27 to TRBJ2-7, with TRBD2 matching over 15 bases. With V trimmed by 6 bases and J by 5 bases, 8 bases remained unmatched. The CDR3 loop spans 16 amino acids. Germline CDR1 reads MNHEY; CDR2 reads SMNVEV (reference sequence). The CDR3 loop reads CASSQGLAGGKNEQYF. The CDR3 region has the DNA TGTGCCAGCAGCCAGGGACTAGCGGGAGGCAAGAACGAGCAGTACTTC.

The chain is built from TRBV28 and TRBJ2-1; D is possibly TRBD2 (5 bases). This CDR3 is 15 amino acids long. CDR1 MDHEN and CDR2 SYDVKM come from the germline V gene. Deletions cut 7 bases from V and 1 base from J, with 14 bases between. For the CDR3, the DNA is TGTGCCAGCATCACGTCGGGGTATTCCTACAATGAGCAGTTCTTC. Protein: CASITSGYSYNEQFF.

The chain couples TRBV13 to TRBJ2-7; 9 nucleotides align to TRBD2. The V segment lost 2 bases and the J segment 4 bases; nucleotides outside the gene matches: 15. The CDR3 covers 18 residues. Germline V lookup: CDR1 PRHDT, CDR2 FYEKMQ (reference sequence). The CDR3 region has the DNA TGTGCCAGCAGCTTAACTGGGGTGGCGGGAGGGCCAGGATACGAGCAGTACTTC. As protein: CASSLTGVAGGPGYEQYF.

CDR3 protein: CASKVTGSTEAFF. The DNA for the CDR3 is TGTGCCAGCAAGGTTACAGGGAGCACTGAAGCTTTCTTT. The chain has TRBV6-5 and TRBJ1-1; perhaps TRBD1 as D (6 bases). Germline V gives CDR1 MNHEY, CDR2 SVGAGI. Trimming took off 7 bases at V and 4 bases at J, with 13 bases between the two ends. The CDR3 has 13 residues.

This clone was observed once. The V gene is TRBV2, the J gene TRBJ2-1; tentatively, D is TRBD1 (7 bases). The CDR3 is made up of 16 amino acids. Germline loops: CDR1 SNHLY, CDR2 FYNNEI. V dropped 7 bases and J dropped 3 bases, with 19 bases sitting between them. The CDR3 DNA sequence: TGTGCCAGCACCCGAGGAGGGACAGTTGTCTACAATGAGCAGTTCTTC. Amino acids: CASTRGGTVVYNEQFF.

CDR3 DNA sequence: TGTGCCAGCAGTTACTCAGGCGTTCGTACTGAAGCTTTCTTT. Protein product: CASSYSGVRTEAFF. The V and J genes are TRBV6-5 and TRBJ1-1; D call uncertain. Looked up from germline, CDR1 is MNHEY and CDR2 is SVGAGI. This CDR3 spans 14 amino acids. V gave up 0 bases and J gave up 5 bases, with 10 bases separating them.

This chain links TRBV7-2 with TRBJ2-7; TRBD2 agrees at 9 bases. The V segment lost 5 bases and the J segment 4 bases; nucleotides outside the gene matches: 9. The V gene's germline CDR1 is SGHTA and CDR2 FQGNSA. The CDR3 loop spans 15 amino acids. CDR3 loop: CASSPRATSGYEQYF. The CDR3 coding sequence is TGTGCCAGCAGCCCCCGGGCGACTAGCGGATACGAGCAGTACTTC.

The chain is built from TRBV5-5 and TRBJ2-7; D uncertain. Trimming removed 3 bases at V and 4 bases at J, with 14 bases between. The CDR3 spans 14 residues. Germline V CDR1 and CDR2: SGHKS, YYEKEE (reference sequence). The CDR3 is CASSSRLQLYEQYF. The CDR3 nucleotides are TGTGCCAGCAGCTCCAGACTGCAGCTGTACGAGCAGTACTTC. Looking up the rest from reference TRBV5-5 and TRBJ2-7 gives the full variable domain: DAGVTQSPTHLIKTRGQQVTLRCSPISGHKSVSWYQQVLGQGPQFIFQYYEKEERGRGNFPDRFSARQFPNYSSELNVNALLLGDSALYLCASSSRLQLYEQYFGPGTRLTVT.